This T cell receptor (beta chain) was captured in a study of blood T cell repertoires in COVID-19. Whole-study context: Sources were T cells, B-cell-depleted T cells, or PBMCs; the material itself was cDNA or gDNA.

Germline CDR1 reads SGHVS; CDR2 reads FNYEAQ. The ends lost 1 base at V and 4 bases at J; junction bases unmatched: 4. This CDR3 comprises 15 residues. In the original workflow: Reference gene primer amplification in the assay estimated nucleated cell counts. The repertoire was sequenced with immunoSEQ multiplex PCR; TCRdb's copy has only in-frame clones and lacks some. The DNA gave D and trimming, while V, J and clone size come from that table. This table holds a few hundred thousand clones, approximately 82% found once. The chain couples TRBV7-6 to TRBJ1-5, with TRBD1 matching over 7 bases. The receptor was derived from a woman in her thirties or forties who had recovered from COVID-19. The sample consisted of peripheral blood. For the CDR3, the DNA is TGTGCCAGCAGCTTAGAGGGGGCGGGTAATCAGCCCCAGCATTTT. This sequence encodes CASSLEGAGNQPQHF.